The sequence of this T cell receptor (beta chain) was determined in a study of cytomegalovirus exposure and HLA in healthy donors. PCR was performed using 60 Vbeta and 13 Jbeta primers. Only in-frame clones appear in the TCRdb table, and some are missing; sequencing was by immunoSEQ multiplex PCR. The sample has about 230,000 clones; over 75% are singletons. The CDR3 consists of 16 residues. Germline V gene sequence: CDR1 LNHDA, CDR2 SQIVND (reference sequence). Trimming took 9 bases from V and 0 from J, leaving 15 bases between them. This sequence joins TRBV19 and TRBJ2-6; D gene uncertain. The sequencing sample was made of PBMCs. The receptor's source is a human donor in good health. This CDR3 is CASRGVPLSGANVLTF. The CDR3 DNA sequence: TGTGCCAGCCGAGGTGTTCCTCTCTCTGGGGCCAACGTCCTGACTTTC.